Listed below are T cell receptor beta chains from one sample, sequenced in a study of cytotoxic CD8 clonotypes in ibrutinib-treated CLL. Here immunoSEQ multiplex PCR was the method, and the copy in TCRdb shows in-frame clones only, minus some. Of more than 110,000 clones listed, approximately 90% are singletons. The specimen was PBMCs, collected after 12 months of ibrutinib treatment. The receptor set was obtained from a human donor with chronic lymphocytic leukemia. Each CDR3 is given with its conserved first and last residue. D genes are given only for firm matches. Size is stated for part of the rows, as once, few or many counts, or as a class when the clone is expanded.

j_gene: TRBJ1-3; abundance: -; v_gene: TRBV6-1; d_gene: -; CDR3nt: TGTGCCAGCAGTGAATTACCGTCTGGAAACACCATATATTTT; CDR3aa: CASSELPSGNTIYF
j_gene: TRBJ2-2; abundance: -; v_gene: TRBV19; d_gene: TRBD2; CDR3nt: TGTGCCAGTAGTAGGACTAGCGGAAACACCGGGGAGCTGTTTTTT; CDR3aa: CASSRTSGNTGELFF
j_gene: TRBJ2-7; abundance: -; v_gene: TRBV11-2; d_gene: TRBD1; CDR3nt: TGTGCCAGCAGCCCGACAGGGCGCAATGACGAGCAGTACTTC; CDR3aa: CASSPTGRNDEQYF
j_gene: TRBJ2-7; abundance: -; v_gene: TRBV7-3; d_gene: -; CDR3nt: TGTGCCAGCAGCCAAGCGGAAGGCGGCTACGAGCAGTACTTC; CDR3aa: CASSQAEGGYEQYF
j_gene: TRBJ1-2; abundance: -; v_gene: TRBV6-1; d_gene: TRBD1; CDR3nt: TGTGCCAGCAGTCTCCGGACAGGGGGCGACTATGGCTACACCTTC; CDR3aa: CASSLRTGGDYGYTF
j_gene: TRBJ2-1; abundance: -; v_gene: TRBV4-2; d_gene: TRBD2; CDR3nt: TGTGCCAGCAGCCAAGGACTTCTGGGAGGGGCTTACAATGAGCAGTTCTTC; CDR3aa: CASSQGLLGGAYNEQFF
j_gene: TRBJ1-5; abundance: -; v_gene: TRBV18; d_gene: -; CDR3nt: TGTGCCAGCTCGCCTACAATTGATGGTAGTCAGCCCCAGCATTTT; CDR3aa: CASSPTIDGSQPQHF
j_gene: TRBJ2-3; abundance: few; v_gene: TRBV2; d_gene: -; CDR3nt: TGTGCCAGCAGACTTGCCCCTCAGACAGATACGCAGTATTTT; CDR3aa: CASRLAPQTDTQYF
j_gene: TRBJ2-1; abundance: -; v_gene: TRBV19; d_gene: -; CDR3nt: TGTGCCAGTAGTTGGTTCCCCTACAATGAGCAGTTCTTC; CDR3aa: CASSWFPYNEQFF
j_gene: TRBJ2-5; abundance: -; v_gene: TRBV6-1; d_gene: -; CDR3nt: TGTGCCAGCAGGCCAGGGGCCCAAGAGACCCAGTACTTC; CDR3aa: CASRPGAQETQYF
j_gene: TRBJ1-5; abundance: few; v_gene: TRBV28; d_gene: -; CDR3nt: TGTGCCAGCAGTTTCCGGACCATCCGTGGTGATCAGCCCCAGCATTTT; CDR3aa: CASSFRTIRGDQPQHF
j_gene: TRBJ1-1; abundance: -; v_gene: TRBV6-5; d_gene: TRBD1; CDR3nt: TGTGCCAGCAGCTGGACAGGGAACACTGAAGCTTTCTTT; CDR3aa: CASSWTGNTEAFF
j_gene: TRBJ2-5; abundance: -; v_gene: TRBV4-3; d_gene: -; CDR3nt: TGCGCCAGCAGCCAAGTGGGATTTTCAGAGACCCAGTACTTC; CDR3aa: CASSQVGFSETQYF
j_gene: TRBJ2-5; abundance: -; v_gene: TRBV7-6; d_gene: TRBD2; CDR3nt: TGTGCCAGCACGTTCATAGCGGGAGTCCGAGAGACCCAGTACTTC; CDR3aa: CASTFIAGVRETQYF
j_gene: TRBJ2-1; abundance: once; v_gene: TRBV27; d_gene: TRBD2; CDR3nt: TGTGCCAGCACCCCTGCTAGCGGAGGGAGCTCCTACAATGAGCAGTTCTTC; CDR3aa: CASTPASGGSSYNEQFF
j_gene: TRBJ2-2; abundance: -; v_gene: TRBV30; d_gene: -; CDR3nt: TGTGCCTGGAATGGTTTGGGGGCCGGGGAGCTGTTTTTT; CDR3aa: CAWNGLGAGELFF
j_gene: TRBJ1-2; abundance: -; v_gene: TRBV20-1; d_gene: TRBD1; CDR3nt: TGCAGTGCGCGGACAGGGTATGGCTACACCTTC; CDR3aa: CSARTGYGYTF
j_gene: TRBJ1-2; abundance: -; v_gene: TRBV6-5; d_gene: -; CDR3nt: TGTGCCAGCAGTTTTCAGGGGTTGAGTGGCTACACCTTC; CDR3aa: CASSFQGLSGYTF
j_gene: TRBJ1-5; abundance: few; v_gene: TRBV2; d_gene: -; CDR3nt: TGTGCCAGCATGCAGGACAATCAGCCCCAGCATTTT; CDR3aa: CASMQDNQPQHF
j_gene: TRBJ1-1; abundance: -; v_gene: TRBV7-9; d_gene: -; CDR3nt: TGTGCCAGCAGCTTAGCGGTTGAGACTGAAGCTTTCTTT; CDR3aa: CASSLAVETEAFF
j_gene: TRBJ2-1; abundance: -; v_gene: TRBV11-3; d_gene: -; CDR3nt: TGTGCCAGCAGCTTACAGACTGGAGACTACAATGAGCAGTTCTTC; CDR3aa: CASSLQTGDYNEQFF
j_gene: TRBJ1-1; abundance: -; v_gene: TRBV4-1; d_gene: -; CDR3nt: TGCGCCAGCAGCCCGATACAGGAGTTCATGAACACTGAAGCTTTCTTT; CDR3aa: CASSPIQEFMNTEAFF